What follows are 15 T cell receptor beta chains derived from one specimen sequenced in a study of blood T cells in healthy people across ages. The authors ran a second PCR of about 6 to 11 cycles using a sample-barcoded 5' primer and a J-beta primer mix. TCRdb processed the 5' RACE reads anew with MiXCR; each CDR3 protein has one entry. The data show 1.8 million or so distinct CDR3 sequences, roughly two fifths seen once. The source material was blood. These TCRs come from a human donor in good health.

This clonotype was found a few times. The genes are TRBV12-3 or TRBV12-4 and TRBJ2-5, with D unclear. The ends were cut back, 6 bases at V and 5 bases at J, with 16 bases in the middle. The CDR3 consists of 14 residues. CDR3 bases: TGTGCCAGCAGGCACCTGGGCCTCCGCGAGACCCAGTACTTC. Translated: CASRHLGLRETQYF.

The chain links TRBV6-5 to TRBJ2-1, with no clear D. The CDR3 spans 15 residues. Trimming pared 2 bases from V and 10 bases from J, leaving 18 bases between. Germline loops: CDR1 MNHEY, CDR2 SVGAGI. The CDR3: CASSYQGVWGREQFF. DNA of the CDR3: TGTGCCAGCAGTTACCAAGGTGTTTGGGGTAGGGAGCAGTTCTTC.

This clonotype has more than one count but fewer than ten. This CDR3 reads CASSYSSRTAKSNQPQHF. DNA of the CDR3: TGTGCCAGCAGTTACTCGTCAAGGACAGCAAAGAGCAATCAGCCCCAGCATTTT. The chain is built from TRBV6-2 or TRBV6-3 and TRBJ1-5, with D possibly matching TRBD1 (6 bases). Germline-derived CDR1 and CDR2 are MNHEY and SVGEGT. Trimming pared 0 bases from V and 1 base from J, leaving 16 bases between. There are 18 residues in the CDR3.

The rearrangement joins TRBV9 to TRBJ2-7, with D uncertain. Germline assignment: CDR1 SGDLS and CDR2 YYNGEE. Between the trimmed V and J ends, which lost 3 bases and 3 bases, there was a span of 19 bases. The CDR3 has 16 amino acids. The CDR3 loop reads CASSAVVFGLFYEQYF. The CDR3 DNA follows: TGTGCCAGCAGCGCAGTTGTATTTGGGCTTTTCTACGAGCAGTACTTC.

The chain employs TRBV7-2 and TRBJ2-4; TRBD2 aligns across 7 bases. The trim removed 6 bases at V and 1 base at J, leaving 15 bases unmatched. Germline loops: CDR1 SGHTA, CDR2 FQGNSA. This CDR3 comprises 18 residues. The chain's CDR3 is CASSPRRSGGPAKNIQYF. CDR3 nucleotide sequence: TGTGCCAGCAGTCCTCGGCGGTCGGGGGGTCCCGCCAAAAACATTCAGTACTTC.

This clonotype has a handful of counts. The chain combines TRBV12-3 or TRBV12-4 with TRBJ2-3; D remains unclear. V was clipped by 3 bases and J by 2 bases, with 9 bases between them. The CDR3 runs 14 residues. The CDR3 DNA sequence: TGTGCCAGCAGTTTTCTGACAAACACAGATACGCAGTATTTT. Its protein is CASSFLTNTDTQYF.

This clonotype was observed a handful of times. The rearrangement links TRBV20-1 to TRBJ2-3; the match to TRBD2 covers 13 bases. Germline CDR1 DFQATT, CDR2 SNEGSKA (reference sequence). V was pared by 6 bases and J by 6 bases, with 9 bases of the junction left unmatched. CDR3 length equals 15 residues. The CDR3: CSATGLAGVRDTQYF. The CDR3 DNA is TGCAGTGCCACCGGACTAGCGGGGGTCCGGGATACGCAGTATTTT.

The J gene is TRBJ2-7, the V gene TRBV7-2; 8 nucleotides match TRBD1. V lost 2 bases and J lost 3; bases outside the gene matches: 9. This CDR3 is built from 16 residues. The germline CDR1 and CDR2 sequences are SGHTA and FQGNSA. The CDR3 loop is CASSLMGTGGDYEQYF. The CDR3 DNA is TGTGCCAGCAGCTTAATGGGCACAGGGGGAGACTACGAGCAGTACTTC. Using reference TRBV7-2 and TRBJ2-7 for the parts outside the CDR3, the full variable domain is GAGVSQSPSNKVTEKGKDVELRCDPISGHTALYWYRQSLGQGLEFLIYFQGNSAPDKSGLPSDRFSAERTGGSVSTLTIQRTQQEDSAVYLCASSLMGTGGDYEQYFGPGTRLTVT.

The chain links TRBV20-1 to TRBJ1-1; maybe TRBD1 (6 bases). CDR3 size: 14 residues. V lost 4 bases, J lost 3 bases, and 15 bases lay in between. Germline CDR1 reads DFQATT; CDR2 reads SNEGSKA (reference sequence). CDR3 residues: CSAKKGGFDTEAFF. In DNA form, the CDR3 reads TGCAGTGCTAAAAAAGGGGGGTTTGACACTGAAGCTTTCTTT.

This clonotype was observed a handful of times. This rearrangement joins TRBV20-1 to TRBJ2-1; TRBD1 matches 8 bases. The CDR3 extends over 19 amino acids. Germline values: CDR1 DFQATT, CDR2 SNEGSKA (reference sequence). With V trimmed by 0 bases and J by 0 bases, 13 bases remained unmatched. Here the CDR3 reads CSARDLETGAKSSYNEQFF. The CDR3 bases are TGCAGTGCTAGAGATCTTGAGACAGGGGCCAAGAGCTCCTACAATGAGCAGTTCTTC.

This sequence joins TRBV2 and TRBJ2-3; no firm D call. V was trimmed by 5 bases and J by 0 bases, leaving 9 bases between them. This CDR3 is 14 amino acids long. Germline CDR1 and CDR2: SNHLY and FYNNEI. The CDR3 sequence is CASSWLTSTDTQYF. The CDR3 nucleotides read TGTGCCAGCAGTTGGCTGACTAGCACAGATACGCAGTATTTT.

As concerns this clonotype: One end of the junction is discordant with germline, which a read error may explain. The CDR3 loop is CTISSGGPRSGANVLTF. CDR3 in DNA: TGTACCATCAGTTCGGGGGGACCCCGCTCTGGGGCCAACGTCCTGACTTTC. The chain carries TRBV10-3 and TRBJ2-6; 7 nucleotides line up with TRBD2. CDR3 length: 17 amino acids. The germline gives CDR1 ENHRY, CDR2 SYGVKD.

There are many counts of this clonotype. The rearrangement uses TRBV10-3 and TRBJ2-5; D is ambiguous. The CDR3 sequence is 12 residues long. Trimming stripped 8 bases from V and 1 base from J, with 8 bases between. The germline V gene encodes CDR1 ENHRY and CDR2 SYGVKD. CDR3 sequence: CAIASVQETQYF. CDR3 DNA sequence: TGTGCCATCGCGAGCGTCCAAGAGACCCAGTACTTC.

This clonotype was detected a few times. Written as DNA, the CDR3 is TGCAGCGTTTCGGACAGTTGGAAGTACACCTTC. It encodes CSVSDSWKYTF. This chain links TRBV29-1 with TRBJ1-2, with D possibly TRBD1 on 6 matching bases. V lost 5 bases and J 11 bases, leaving 15 bases between the germline ends. This CDR3 spans 11 amino acids. The germline V gene encodes CDR1 SQVTM and CDR2 ANQGSEA.

The chain uses TRBV28 and TRBJ2-1; 7 bases are shared with TRBD1. Trimming removed 6 bases from V and 7 bases from J; junction bases left unmatched: 9. This CDR3 is 14 amino acids long. Germline V lookup: CDR1 MDHEN, CDR2 SYDVKM. The CDR3 DNA reads TGTGCCAGCAGCCGGGACAGACAAAAAAATGAGCAGTTCTTC. It codes for CASSRDRQKNEQFF.